This T cell receptor (beta chain) comes out of a study of CD8+ T cells in alopecia areata. The overall study: Treated patients' severity was scored by percentage of affected scalp area.

Broader study findings: Scalp and blood samples kept many expanded lesional clones throughout tofacitinib.

RNA was extracted and reverse transcribed into cDNA as the sequencing template. Repertoires were generated with immunoSEQ multiplex PCR, while TCRdb's copy carries only in-frame clones and drops some. Altogether approximately 180,000 clones are present, about three fifths being singletons, with the ten largest covering 16%. The V end lost 5 bases, the J end lost 0 bases, and 11 bases lay between the germline ends. The CDR3 spans 15 residues. CDR1 and CDR2 (germline): SGHTA, FQGNSA. Treatment denoted: oral pan-JAK inhibitor, 5-10 mg twice daily. For this clone: Antigen unknown.

The sample consisted of CD4+ T cells sorted from blood, taken at roughly week 55, from a patient treated with tofacitinib. This TCR was recovered from a human donor with alopecia areata. The chain joins TRBV7-2 to TRBJ2-1, with D maybe TRBD1 (5 bases). This chain's CDR3 is CASSPDRGSYNEQFF. Written as DNA, the CDR3 is TGTGCCAGCAGCCCGGATAGGGGCTCCTACAATGAGCAGTTCTTC. Full variable domain (missing parts from reference TRBV7-2 and TRBJ2-1): GAGVSQSPSNKVTEKGKDVELRCDPISGHTALYWYRQSLGQGLEFLIYFQGNSAPDKSGLPSDRFSAERTGGSVSTLTIQRTQQEDSAVYLCASSPDRGSYNEQFFGPGTRLTVL.